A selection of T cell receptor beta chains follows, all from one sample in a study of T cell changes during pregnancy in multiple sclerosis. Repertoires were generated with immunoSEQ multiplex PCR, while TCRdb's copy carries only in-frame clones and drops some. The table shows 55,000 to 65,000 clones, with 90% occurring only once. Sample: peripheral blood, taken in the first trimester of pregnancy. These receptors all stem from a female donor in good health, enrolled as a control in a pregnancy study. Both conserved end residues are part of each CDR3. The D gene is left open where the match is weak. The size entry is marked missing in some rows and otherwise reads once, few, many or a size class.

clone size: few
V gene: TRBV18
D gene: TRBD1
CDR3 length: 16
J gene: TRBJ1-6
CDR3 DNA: TGTGCCAGCTCACCGTACTCCGGGACAGGGACGTCACCCCTCCACTTT
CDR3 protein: CASSPYSGTGTSPLHF

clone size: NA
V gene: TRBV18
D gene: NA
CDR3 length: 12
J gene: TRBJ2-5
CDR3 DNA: TGTGCCAGCTCACCCCGCGGGGAGACCCAGTACTTC
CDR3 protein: CASSPRGETQYF

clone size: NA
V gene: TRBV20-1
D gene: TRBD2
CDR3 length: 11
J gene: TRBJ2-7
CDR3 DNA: TGCAGTGCTTCTAGCGGGGACGAGCAGTACTTC
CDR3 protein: CSASSGDEQYF

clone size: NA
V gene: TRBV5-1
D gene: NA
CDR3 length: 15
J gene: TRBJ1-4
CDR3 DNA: TGCGCCAGCAGAGGAGGGGCAACAACTAATGAAAAACTGTTTTTT
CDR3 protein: CASRGGATTNEKLFF

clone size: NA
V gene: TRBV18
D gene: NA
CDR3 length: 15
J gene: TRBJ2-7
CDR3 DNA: TGTGCCAGCTCACCAGGGGGGATGGCTTCCTACGAGCAGTACTTC
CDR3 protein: CASSPGGMASYEQYF

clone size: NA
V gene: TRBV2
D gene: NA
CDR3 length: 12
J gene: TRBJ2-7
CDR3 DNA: TGTGCCAGCAGGGCCGACTTTTACGAGCAGTACTTC
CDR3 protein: CASRADFYEQYF

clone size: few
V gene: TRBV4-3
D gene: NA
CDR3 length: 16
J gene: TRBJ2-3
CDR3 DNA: TGCGCCAGCAGCGCCACACCAGGGGAGGGAGAAGATACGCAGTATTTT
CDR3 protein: CASSATPGEGEDTQYF

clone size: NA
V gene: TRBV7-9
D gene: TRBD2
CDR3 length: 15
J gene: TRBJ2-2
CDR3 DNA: TGTGCCAGCAGCTGGACTAGCGGGAGTGCCGGGGAGCTGTTTTTT
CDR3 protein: CASSWTSGSAGELFF

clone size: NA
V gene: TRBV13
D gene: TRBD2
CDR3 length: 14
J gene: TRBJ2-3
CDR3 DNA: TGTGCCAGCAGCTCGAACTTAAGCGGGGGGGCTCGGTATTTT
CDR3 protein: CASSSNLSGGARYF

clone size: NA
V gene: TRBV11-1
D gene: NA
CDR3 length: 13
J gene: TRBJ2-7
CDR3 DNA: TGTGCCAGCAGCTTAAGGAGCTCCTACGAGCAGTACTTC
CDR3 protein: CASSLRSSYEQYF

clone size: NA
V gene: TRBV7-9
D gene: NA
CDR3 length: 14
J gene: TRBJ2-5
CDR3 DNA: TGTGCCAGCAGCCCAGACATCAAGGCCGAGACCCAGTACTTC
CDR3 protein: CASSPDIKAETQYF

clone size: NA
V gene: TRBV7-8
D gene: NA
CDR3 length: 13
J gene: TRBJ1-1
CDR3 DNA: TGTGCCAGCAGCCCCGGGGGGAACACTGAAGCTTTCTTT
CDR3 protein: CASSPGGNTEAFF

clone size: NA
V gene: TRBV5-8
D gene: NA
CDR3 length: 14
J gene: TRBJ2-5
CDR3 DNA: TGTGCCAGCAGTCCGACCGGGAGTCAAGAGACCCAGTACTTC
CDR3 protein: CASSPTGSQETQYF

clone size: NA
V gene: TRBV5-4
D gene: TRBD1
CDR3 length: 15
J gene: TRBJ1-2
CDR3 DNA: TGTGCCAGCAGCTGGGAACAGGGGGAATACGGTGGCTACACCTTC
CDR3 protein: CASSWEQGEYGGYTF

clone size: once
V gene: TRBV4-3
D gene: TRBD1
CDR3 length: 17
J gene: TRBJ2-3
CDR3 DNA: TGCGCCAGCAGCCAATCTCAGGGGGCGCGTGGCACAGATACGCAGTATTTT
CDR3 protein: CASSQSQGARGTDTQYF

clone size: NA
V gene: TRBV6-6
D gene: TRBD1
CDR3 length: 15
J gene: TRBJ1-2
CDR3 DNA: TGTGCCAGCAGTTACTCAGACAGGGCTCCCTATGGCTACACCTTC
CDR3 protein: CASSYSDRAPYGYTF

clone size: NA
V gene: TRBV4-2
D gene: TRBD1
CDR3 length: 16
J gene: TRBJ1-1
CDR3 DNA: TGTGCCAGCAGCCACTTAGGGACAGGGGCGAACACTGAAGCTTTCTTT
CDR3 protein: CASSHLGTGANTEAFF

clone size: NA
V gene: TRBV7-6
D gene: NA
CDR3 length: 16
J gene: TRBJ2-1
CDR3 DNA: TGTGCCAGCAGCTTAGCTAGCTTGCGAACCTACAATGAGCAGTTCTTC
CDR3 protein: CASSLASLRTYNEQFF

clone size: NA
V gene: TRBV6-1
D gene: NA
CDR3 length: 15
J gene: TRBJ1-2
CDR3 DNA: TGTGCCAGCAATTCCGAAGGGGCGGGGAACTATGGCTACACCTTC
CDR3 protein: CASNSEGAGNYGYTF

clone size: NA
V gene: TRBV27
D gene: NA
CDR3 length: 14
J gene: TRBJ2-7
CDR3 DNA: TGTGCCAGCAGTTTAAGTTCCCAGGGGCACGAGCAGTACTTC
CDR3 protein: CASSLSSQGHEQYF

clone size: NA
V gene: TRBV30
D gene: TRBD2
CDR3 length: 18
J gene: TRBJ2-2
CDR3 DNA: TGTGCCTGGAGTTCACTAGCGGGGGGATTCGGGAACACCGGGGAGCTGTTTTTT
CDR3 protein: CAWSSLAGGFGNTGELFF

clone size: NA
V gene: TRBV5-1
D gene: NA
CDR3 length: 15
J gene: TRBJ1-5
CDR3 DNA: TGCGCCAGCAGCTTGGCGGGGATTTCGGATCAGCCCCAGCATTTT
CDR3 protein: CASSLAGISDQPQHF

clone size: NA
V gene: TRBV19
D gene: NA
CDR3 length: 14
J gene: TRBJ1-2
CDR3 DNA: TGTGCCAGTAGTATAAGCTCCGGTAACTATGGCTACACCTTC
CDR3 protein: CASSISSGNYGYTF

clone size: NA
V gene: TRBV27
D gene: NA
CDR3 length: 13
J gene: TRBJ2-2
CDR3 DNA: TGTGCCAGCAGTTTAACGGACACCGGGGAGCTGTTTTTT
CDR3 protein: CASSLTDTGELFF

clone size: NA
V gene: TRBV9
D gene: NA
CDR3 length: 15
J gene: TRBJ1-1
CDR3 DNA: TGTGCCAGCAGCGCCCAGACTGAGTTGAACACTGAAGCTTTCTTT
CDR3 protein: CASSAQTELNTEAFF

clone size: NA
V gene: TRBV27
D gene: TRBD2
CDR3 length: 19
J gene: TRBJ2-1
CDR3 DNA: TGTGCCAGCACCCCTCCGGGACTAGCGGGAGGGGGTACCTACAATGAGCAGTTCTTC
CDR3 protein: CASTPPGLAGGGTYNEQFF

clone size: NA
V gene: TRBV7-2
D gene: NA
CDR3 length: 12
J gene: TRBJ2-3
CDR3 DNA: TGTGCCAGCAGCCCCTACACAGATACGCAGTATTTT
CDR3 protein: CASSPYTDTQYF

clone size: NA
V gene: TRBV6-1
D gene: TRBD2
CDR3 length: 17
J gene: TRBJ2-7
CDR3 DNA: TGTGCCAGCAGTGATGGCGGGTTAGCGGGAGACTTCTACGAGCAGTACTTC
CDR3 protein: CASSDGGLAGDFYEQYF

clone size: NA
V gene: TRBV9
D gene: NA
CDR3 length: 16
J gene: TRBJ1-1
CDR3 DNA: TGTGCCAGCAGCGTGGACGGACATCTGATGAACACTGAAGCTTTCTTT
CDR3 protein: CASSVDGHLMNTEAFF

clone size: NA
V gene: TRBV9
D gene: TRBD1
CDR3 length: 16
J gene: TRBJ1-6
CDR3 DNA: TGTGCCAGCAGCGACCCAGGGGGCTCATATAATTCACCCCTCCACTTT
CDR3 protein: CASSDPGGSYNSPLHF

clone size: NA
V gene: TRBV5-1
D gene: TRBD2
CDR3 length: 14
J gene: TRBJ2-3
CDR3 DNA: TGCGCCAGCAGCTTAGCGGGAGGGGAGGATACGCAGTATTTT
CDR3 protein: CASSLAGGEDTQYF

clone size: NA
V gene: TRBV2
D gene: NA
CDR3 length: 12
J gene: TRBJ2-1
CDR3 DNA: TGTGCCGGGGGAGACAGGAACAATGAGCAGTTCTTC
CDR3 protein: CAGGDRNNEQFF

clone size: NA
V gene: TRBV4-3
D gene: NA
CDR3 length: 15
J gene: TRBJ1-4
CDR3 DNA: TGCGCCAGCAGCCAAGATGTGTCAGATAATGAAAAACTGTTTTTT
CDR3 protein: CASSQDVSDNEKLFF

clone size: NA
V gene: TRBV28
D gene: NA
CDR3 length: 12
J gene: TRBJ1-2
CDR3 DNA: TGTGCCAGCAGTTTATGGAGAATAGGCTACACCTTC
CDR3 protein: CASSLWRIGYTF

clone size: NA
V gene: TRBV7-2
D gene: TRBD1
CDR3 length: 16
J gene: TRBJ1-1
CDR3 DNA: TGTGCCAGCAGTACAAGGTCCCACAGGGGGAACACTGAAGCTTTCTTT
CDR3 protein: CASSTRSHRGNTEAFF

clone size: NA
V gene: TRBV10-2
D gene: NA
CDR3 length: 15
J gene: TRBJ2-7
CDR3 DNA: TGCGCCAGCAGTGATCCGGGACATCTCACCTACGAGCAGTACTTC
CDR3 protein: CASSDPGHLTYEQYF

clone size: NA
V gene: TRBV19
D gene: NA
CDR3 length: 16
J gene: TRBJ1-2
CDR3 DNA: TGTGCCAGTAGTGCCCCCGGGGCCCAGGGGACCTATGGCTACACCTTC
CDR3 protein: CASSAPGAQGTYGYTF

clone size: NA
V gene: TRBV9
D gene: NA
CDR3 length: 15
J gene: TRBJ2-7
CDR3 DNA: TGTGCCAGCAGCGTAGAGGGGCTATTGCCCCACGAGCAGTACTTC
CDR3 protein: CASSVEGLLPHEQYF

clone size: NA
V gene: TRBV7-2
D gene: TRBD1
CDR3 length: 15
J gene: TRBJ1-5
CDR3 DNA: TGTGCCAGCAGCTCACAGACAGGGTCGGGACAGCCCCAGCATTTT
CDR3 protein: CASSSQTGSGQPQHF

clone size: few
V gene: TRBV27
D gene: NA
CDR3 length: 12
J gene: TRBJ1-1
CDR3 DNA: TGTGCCAGCAGTTCGTCGGCGGCAGGGGCTTTCTTT
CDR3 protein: CASSSSAAGAFF

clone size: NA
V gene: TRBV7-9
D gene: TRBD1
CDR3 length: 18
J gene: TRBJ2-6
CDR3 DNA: TGTGCCAGCAGCTTAGCGGCAGGGGGCCACTCTGGGGCCAACGTCCTGACTTTC
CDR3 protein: CASSLAAGGHSGANVLTF

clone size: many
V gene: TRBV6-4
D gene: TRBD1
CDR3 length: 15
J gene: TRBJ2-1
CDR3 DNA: TGTGCCAGCAGTGAGGGGACAGGGGTGTCAAATGAGCAGTTCTTC
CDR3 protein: CASSEGTGVSNEQFF

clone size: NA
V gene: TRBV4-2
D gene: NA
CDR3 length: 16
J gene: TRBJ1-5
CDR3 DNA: TGTGCCAGCAGCCAAGATATAACGGAGGGGAATCGGCCCCAGCATTTT
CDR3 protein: CASSQDITEGNRPQHF

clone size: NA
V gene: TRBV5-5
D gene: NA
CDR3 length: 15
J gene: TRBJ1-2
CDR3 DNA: TGTGCCAGCAGCTTGGAAAGACAAGCTAACTATGGCTACACCTTC
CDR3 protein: CASSLERQANYGYTF

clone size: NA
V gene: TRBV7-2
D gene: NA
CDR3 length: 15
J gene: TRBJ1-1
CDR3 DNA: TGTGCCAGCAGCACATACAGGGAGAAGAACACTGAAGCTTTCTTT
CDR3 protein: CASSTYREKNTEAFF

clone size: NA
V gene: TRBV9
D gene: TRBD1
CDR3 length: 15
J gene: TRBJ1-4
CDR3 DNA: TGTGCCAGCAGCGTATCCGGGACAGGGGATGAAAAACTGTTTTTT
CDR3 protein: CASSVSGTGDEKLFF

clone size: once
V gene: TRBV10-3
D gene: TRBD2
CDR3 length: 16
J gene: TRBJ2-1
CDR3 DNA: TGTGCCATCAGTGAGTCGGCGGGAGGGCCCTACAATGAGCAGTTCTTC
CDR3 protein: CAISESAGGPYNEQFF

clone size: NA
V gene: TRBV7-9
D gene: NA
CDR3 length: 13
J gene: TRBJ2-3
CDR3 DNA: TGTGCCAGCAGCTTAGTAACTGGACAGACGCAGTATTTT
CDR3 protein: CASSLVTGQTQYF

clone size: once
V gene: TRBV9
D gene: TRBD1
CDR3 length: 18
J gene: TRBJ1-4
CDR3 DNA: TGTGCCAGCAGCGTAGGGTCAGGGGGCGGTTCAACTAATGAAAAACTGTTTTTT
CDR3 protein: CASSVGSGGGSTNEKLFF

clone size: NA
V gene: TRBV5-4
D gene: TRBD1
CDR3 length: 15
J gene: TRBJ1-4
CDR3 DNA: TGTGCCAGCAGCTTGACCGGGACAGGGGTCGAAAAACTGTTTTTT
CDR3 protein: CASSLTGTGVEKLFF

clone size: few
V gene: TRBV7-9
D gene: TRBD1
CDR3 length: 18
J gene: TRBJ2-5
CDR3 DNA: TGTGCCAGCAGCTTAGCGTCGTCCTGGGACAGGAGGTGGGAGACCCAGTACTTC
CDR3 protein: CASSLASSWDRRWETQYF